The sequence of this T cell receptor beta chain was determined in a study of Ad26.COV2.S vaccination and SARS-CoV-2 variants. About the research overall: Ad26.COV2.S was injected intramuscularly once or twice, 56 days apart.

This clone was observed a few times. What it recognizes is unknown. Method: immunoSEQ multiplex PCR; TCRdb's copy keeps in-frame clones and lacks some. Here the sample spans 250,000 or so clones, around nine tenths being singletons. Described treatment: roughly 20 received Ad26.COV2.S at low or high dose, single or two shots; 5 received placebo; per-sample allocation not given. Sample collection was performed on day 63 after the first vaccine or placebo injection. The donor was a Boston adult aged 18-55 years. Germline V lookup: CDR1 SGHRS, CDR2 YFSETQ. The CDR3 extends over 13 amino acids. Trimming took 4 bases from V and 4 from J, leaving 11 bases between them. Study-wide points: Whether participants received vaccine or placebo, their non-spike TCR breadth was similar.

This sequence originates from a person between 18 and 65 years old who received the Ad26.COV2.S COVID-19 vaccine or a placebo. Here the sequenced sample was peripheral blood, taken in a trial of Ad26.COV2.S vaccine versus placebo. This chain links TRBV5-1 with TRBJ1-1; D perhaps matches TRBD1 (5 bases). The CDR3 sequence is CASSQGRSTEAFF. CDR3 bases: TGCGCCAGCAGCCAGGGTAGGTCCACTGAAGCTTTCTTT.